The clone carrying this TCR beta chain was seen at least ten times. Its antigen is as yet unknown. Amplification of the TCR beta CDR3 regions used RNA transcripts (as template). Amplification began with first-round RT-PCR using HTBI primers, then second-round multiplex PCR was performed. TCRdb re-called the multiplex PCR reads through MiXCR, storing one row per CDR3 protein. The sample records a few hundred thousand distinct CDR3 sequences, 15% being singletons. This entry belongs to a study of Graves' ophthalmopathy and Graves' hyperthyroidism. Study-wide findings and caveats: Sensitivity reached roughly 70% and specificity 72% to 80% when the model predicted ophthalmopathy progression.

Germline V CDR1 and CDR2: MNHNS, SASEGT. Trimming shortened V by 3 bases and J by 9 bases, and 18 bases separated the two germline ends. This CDR3 has 15 amino acids. The chain is built from TRBV6-1 and TRBJ1-5, with D possibly being TRBD1 (5 bases). The sequence was obtained from a woman under 30 with stable Graves' hyperthyroidism. Sequencing was performed on peripheral blood. In DNA, the CDR3 is TGTGCCAGCAGTGATACCCGGGGGGAACCTAGGCCCCAGCATTTT. Protein sequence: CASSDTRGEPRPQHF.